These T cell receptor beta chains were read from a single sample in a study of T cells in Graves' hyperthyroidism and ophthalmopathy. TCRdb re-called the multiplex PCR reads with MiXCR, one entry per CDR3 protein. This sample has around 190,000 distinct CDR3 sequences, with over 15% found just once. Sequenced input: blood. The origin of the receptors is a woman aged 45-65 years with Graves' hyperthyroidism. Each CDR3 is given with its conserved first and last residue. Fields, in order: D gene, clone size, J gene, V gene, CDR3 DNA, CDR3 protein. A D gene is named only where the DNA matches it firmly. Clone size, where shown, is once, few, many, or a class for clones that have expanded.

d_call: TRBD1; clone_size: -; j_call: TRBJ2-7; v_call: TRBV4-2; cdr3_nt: TGTGCCAGCAGCCAAGAGAGGACAGGCCCCTACGAGCAGTACTTC; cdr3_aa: CASSQERTGPYEQYF
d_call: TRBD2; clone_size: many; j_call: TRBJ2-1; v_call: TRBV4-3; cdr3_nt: TGCGCCAGCAGCCAAGATGTACGGCGGGGCGGGGGTGAGCAGTTCTTC; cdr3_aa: CASSQDVRRGGGEQFF
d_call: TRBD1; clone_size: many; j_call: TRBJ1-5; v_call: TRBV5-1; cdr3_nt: TGCGCCAGCAGCTTGACAGGGGGAGATTATAATAGCAATCAGCCCCAGCATTTT; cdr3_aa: CASSLTGGDYNSNQPQHF
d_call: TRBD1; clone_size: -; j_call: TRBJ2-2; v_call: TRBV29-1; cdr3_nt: TGCAGCGTTGCACAGGGGCCGAACACCGGGGAGCTGTTTTTT; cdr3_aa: CSVAQGPNTGELFF
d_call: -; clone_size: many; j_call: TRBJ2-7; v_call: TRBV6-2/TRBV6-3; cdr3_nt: TGTGCCAGCAGCGAAGAGCGGGTATCCTACGAGCAGTACTTC; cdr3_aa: CASSEERVSYEQYF
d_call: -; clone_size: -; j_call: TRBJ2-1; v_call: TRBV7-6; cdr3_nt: TGTGCCAGCAGCTTAGAAGTCCCGGGCGGGGCTTACAATGAGCAGTTCTTC; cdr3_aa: CASSLEVPGGAYNEQFF
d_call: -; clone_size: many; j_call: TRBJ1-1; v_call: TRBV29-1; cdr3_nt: TGCAGCGTTGTGCTGGTGAACACTGAAGCTTTCTTT; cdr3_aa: CSVVLVNTEAFF
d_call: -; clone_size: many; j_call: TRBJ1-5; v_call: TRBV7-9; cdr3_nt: TGTGCCAGCAGCTTAGGGGAGGTTGGACAGCCCCAGCATTTT; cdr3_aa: CASSLGEVGQPQHF
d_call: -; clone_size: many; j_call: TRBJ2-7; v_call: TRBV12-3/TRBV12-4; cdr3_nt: TGTGCCAGCAGTCGATGGAACAGGCCTCGGGGAACCTACGAGCAGTACTTC; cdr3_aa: CASSRWNRPRGTYEQYF
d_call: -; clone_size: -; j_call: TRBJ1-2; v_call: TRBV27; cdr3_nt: TGTGCCAGCAGCACAAGAGGGGGGCAATATGGCTACACCTTC; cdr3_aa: CASSTRGGQYGYTF
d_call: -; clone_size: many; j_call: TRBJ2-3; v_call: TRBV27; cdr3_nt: TGTGCCAGCAGTTCCCGGCGAGGGGCCAGCACAGATACGCAGTATTTT; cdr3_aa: CASSSRRGASTDTQYF
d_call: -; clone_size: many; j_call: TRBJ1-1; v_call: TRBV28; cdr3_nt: TGTGCCAGCAGTTCCCCGACGGTGAACACTGAAGCTTTCTTT; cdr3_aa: CASSSPTVNTEAFF
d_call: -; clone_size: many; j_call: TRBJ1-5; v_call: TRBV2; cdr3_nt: TGTGCCAGCAGGCTGACAGGAGGGGATAGCAATCAGCCCCAGCATTTT; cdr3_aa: CASRLTGGDSNQPQHF
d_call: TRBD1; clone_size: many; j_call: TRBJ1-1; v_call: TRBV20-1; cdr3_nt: TGCAGTGCTAGGGGACAGGGGGCGATCACTGAAGCTTTCTTT; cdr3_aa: CSARGQGAITEAFF
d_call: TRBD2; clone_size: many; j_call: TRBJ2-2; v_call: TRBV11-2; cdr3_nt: TGTGCCAGCAGCCTGACTAGCGGGGTGGGGGAGCTGTTTTTT; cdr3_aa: CASSLTSGVGELFF
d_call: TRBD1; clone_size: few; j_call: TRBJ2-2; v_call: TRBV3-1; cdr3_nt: TGTGCCAGCAGCCAAGAACAGGGGGAACTGTTTTTT; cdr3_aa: CASSQEQGELFF
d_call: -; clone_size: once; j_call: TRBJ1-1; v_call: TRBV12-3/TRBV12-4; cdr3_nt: TGTGCCAGCAGTTTTCTTAGTCAGTTGAACACTGAAGCTTTCTTT; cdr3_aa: CASSFLSQLNTEAFF